The 18 T cell receptor beta chains below all came from one sample that was sequenced in a study of T cells in tuberculosis. Here immunoSEQ multiplex PCR was the method, and the copy in TCRdb shows in-frame clones only, minus some. The table lists 55,000 to 70,000 clones, approximately 81% of them singletons. Thawed, overnight-rested PBMC were stained with GMM-loaded CD1B tetramer, viability dye and anti-CD3, then sorted. The lipid loaded on the CD1B tetramers was C32 glucose monomycolate from Rhodococcus equi. The sample taken for sequencing was CD1b-GMM tetramer-negative cells sorted from PBMCs. The receptors derive from an adult woman with latent tuberculosis.

This chain uses TRBV18 with TRBJ1-3; D might be TRBD1 (5 bases). The CDR3 loop spans 12 amino acids. Per the germline V gene, CDR1 is KGHSH and CDR2 is LQKENI. Trimming left V 6 bases short and J 4 bases short, with 7 bases between. The CDR3 region has the DNA TGTGCCAGCTCGACAGCAGGAAACACCATATATTTT. The encoded protein is CASSTAGNTIYF.

V usage is TRBV28 and J usage is TRBJ2-6; D is unresolved. The CDR3 consists of 11 residues. Trimming took off 10 bases at V and 2 bases at J, with 3 bases between the two ends. Germline loops: CDR1 MDHEN, CDR2 SYDVKM. The CDR3 region is CAIAGANVLTF. For the CDR3, the DNA is TGTGCCATAGCTGGGGCCAACGTCCTGACTTTC.

The chain couples TRBV7-7 to TRBJ2-7; TRBD1 matches at 7 bases. The germline V gene has CDR1 SSHAT and CDR2 FNYEAQ (reference sequence). Trimming at V came to 5 bases and at J to 6 bases, leaving 7 bases not matched to a gene. The CDR3 consists of 13 residues. CDR3 in DNA: TGTGCCAGCAGCCTTGACAGGGACGGCGAGCAGTACTTC. Translated, it gives CASSLDRDGEQYF.

This sequence joins TRBV5-6 and TRBJ1-3; D is perhaps TRBD1 (6 bases). CDR1 is SGHDT and CDR2 is YYEEEE in the germline V gene. The CDR3 length is 15 residues. With 1 base removed from V and 2 bases from J, the gap between germline ends came to 10 bases. CDR3 in amino acids: CASSLKAGAGNTIYF. CDR3 coding DNA: TGTGCCAGCAGCTTGAAGGCAGGGGCTGGAAACACCATATATTTT.

The CDR3 DNA follows: TGTGCCAGCAGCTTACCGGGAGGCACCGAGCAGTACTTC. Translating gives CASSLPGGTEQYF. The V call is TRBV7-2, the J call TRBJ2-7; 7 nucleotides agree with TRBD2. The germline CDR1 and CDR2 sequences are SGHTA and FQGNSA. The ends lost 2 bases at V and 6 bases at J; junction bases unmatched: 4. The CDR3 length is 13 residues. The variable domain in full, with the rest retrieved from reference TRBV7-2 and TRBJ2-7, is GAGVSQSPSNKVTEKGKDVELRCDPISGHTALYWYRQSLGQGLEFLIYFQGNSAPDKSGLPSDRFSAERTGGSVSTLTIQRTQQEDSAVYLCASSLPGGTEQYFGPGTRLTVT.

The gene calls are TRBV5-1 and TRBJ2-7; the D is unclear. Germline CDR1 reads SGHRS; CDR2 reads YFSETQ. Trimming shortened V by 0 bases and J by 7 bases, and 17 bases separated the two germline ends. CDR3 size: 15 residues. CDR3 in DNA: TGCGCCAGCAGCTTGGCCGATTTGCCAGGCCTGGAGCAGTACTTC. This translates into CASSLADLPGLEQYF.

The V call is TRBV6-1, the J call TRBJ2-7, with TRBD2 identical over 10 bases. The V gene's germline CDR1 is MNHNS and CDR2 SASEGT. The CDR3 spans 15 residues. J was trimmed by 2 bases and V by 2 bases; bases with no gene match: 3. CDR3 amino acids: CASSERSGRAYEQYF. The CDR3 DNA is TGTGCCAGCAGTGAAAGAAGCGGGAGGGCCTACGAGCAGTACTTC.

The chain joins TRBV6-1 to TRBJ1-1; possibly TRBD1 for D (5 bases). This CDR3 comprises 14 residues. Deletions cut 3 bases from V and 5 bases from J, with 13 bases between. Per germline, CDR1 MNHNS and CDR2 SASEGT. Here the CDR3 reads CASSDGGRWTEAFF. CDR3 DNA: TGTGCCAGCAGTGACGGGGGAAGATGGACTGAAGCTTTCTTT.

This clone was recorded a few times. The rearrangement joins TRBV4-3 to TRBJ1-3; unclear D gene. Germline V gene data show CDR1 as LGHNA and CDR2 as YSLEER. The CDR3 spans 14 residues. V lost 1 base and J 3 bases, leaving 7 bases between the germline ends. The CDR3 is CASSQGTIGNTIYF. The CDR3 bases are TGCGCCAGCAGCCAAGGCACAATTGGAAACACCATATATTTT.

The rearrangement uses TRBV5-1 and TRBJ2-1; TRBD2 matches at 9 bases. Germline V gene sequence: CDR1 SGHRS, CDR2 YFSETQ. With 0 bases clipped from V and 6 bases from J, the junction kept 4 bases outside the gene matches. The CDR3 length is 15 residues. For the CDR3, the DNA is TGCGCCAGCAGCTTGGTGCGGGGGGGTGCCAATGAGCAGTTCTTC. It translates to CASSLVRGGANEQFF. The whole variable domain, remainder taken from reference TRBV5-1 and TRBJ2-1, is KAGVTQTPRYLIKTRGQQVTLSCSPISGHRSVSWYQQTPGQGLQFLFEYFSETQRNKGNFPGRFSGRQFSNSRSEMNVSTLELGDSALYLCASSLVRGGANEQFFGPGTRLTVL.

The chain combines TRBV28 with TRBJ2-1; possibly TRBD2 for D (5 bases). CDR1 is MDHEN, CDR2 SYDVKM, per germline. The CDR3 is made up of 12 amino acids. Deletions cut 7 bases from V and 14 bases from J, with 18 bases between. The CDR3 loop is CASTQTEGSEFF. CDR3 DNA: TGTGCCAGCACCCAGACCGAGGGCTCGGAGTTCTTC.

In DNA form, the CDR3 reads TGTGCCAGCAGTGAAACGCGGACAGGGGCTAACTATGGCTACACCTTC. It specifies CASSETRTGANYGYTF. The chain joins TRBV2 to TRBJ1-2; the match to TRBD1 covers 9 bases. This CDR3 is 16 amino acids long. CDR1 and CDR2 from the germline V gene are SNHLY and FYNNEI. With 2 bases clipped from V and 0 bases from J, the junction kept 4 bases outside the gene matches.

The rearrangement links TRBV6-1 to TRBJ2-1, with 7 bases that match TRBD1. Germline CDR1 and CDR2: MNHNS and SASEGT. With 2 bases clipped from V and 4 bases from J, the junction kept 5 bases outside the gene matches. This CDR3 contains 15 residues. The CDR3 coding sequence is TGTGCCAGCAGTGAACCGGGACAGCGGTACAATGAGCAGTTCTTC. Encoded protein: CASSEPGQRYNEQFF.

The chain has TRBV7-9 and TRBJ2-3, with D unresolved. Germline values: CDR1 SEHNR, CDR2 FQNEAQ (reference sequence). V was pared by 1 base and J by 5 bases, with 10 bases between. The CDR3 sequence is 14 residues long. The CDR3 nucleotides read TGTGCCAGCAGCTTAGAGGTAGCAGTAGATACGCAGTATTTT. Protein: CASSLEVAVDTQYF.

The genes are TRBV5-6 and TRBJ1-1; TRBD1 might be the D (5 bases). The CDR3 is 15 residues long. V was cut by 5 bases and J by 11 bases, with 25 bases left in between. Germline V gene sequence: CDR1 SGHDT, CDR2 YYEEEE. The CDR3 nucleotides read TGTGCCAGCAGGAGTACAGGAATTCGGGTCGATCGGGCTTTCTTT. Protein sequence: CASRSTGIRVDRAFF.

V usage is TRBV28 and J usage is TRBJ1-5, with D uncertain. The germline gives CDR1 MDHEN, CDR2 SYDVKM. Trimming cost V 11 bases and J 7 bases, with 15 bases left between them. This CDR3 has 12 amino acids. CDR3 protein: CASLEAGQPQHF. In DNA, the CDR3 is TGTGCCTCTCTGGAGGCGGGCCAGCCCCAGCATTTT.

The chain carries TRBV7-6 and TRBJ2-7, with 14 bases aligning to TRBD2. Germline V lookup: CDR1 SGHVS, CDR2 FNYEAQ. The CDR3 covers 15 residues. The V gene end was trimmed by 5 bases and the J gene end by 1 base; junction bases not matched to a gene: 1. CDR3 DNA sequence: TGTGCCAGCAGCCGGACTAGCGGGAGGTCCTACGAGCAGTACTTC. Its protein is CASSRTSGRSYEQYF.

The V call is TRBV18, the J call TRBJ2-1; the D gene is possibly TRBD2 (6 bases). CDR3 size: 13 residues. Trimming removed 3 bases from V and 5 bases from J, with 8 bases in between. Germline assignment: CDR1 KGHSH and CDR2 LQKENI. CDR3 nucleotide sequence: TGTGCCAGCTCACCGGGACTGGACAATGAGCAGTTCTTC. Its protein is CASSPGLDNEQFF.